Below, 10 T cell receptor beta chains from the same sample are listed, as sequenced in a study of blood T cell repertoires in COVID-19. Only in-frame clones appear in the TCRdb table, and some are missing; sequencing was by immunoSEQ multiplex PCR. The table lists around 320,000 clones, roughly 89% of them singletons. The specimen sequenced was PBMCs or T cells enriched from blood (not recorded which). These receptors came from a woman in her forties or fifties who had been exposed to COVID-19.

The chain recombines TRBV19 with TRBJ2-2, with 8 bases fitting TRBD2. Germline V CDR1 and CDR2: LNHDA, SQIVND (reference sequence). The V gene end was trimmed by 5 bases and the J gene end by 4 bases; junction bases not matched to a gene: 6. The CDR3 covers 15 residues. CDR3 nucleotides: TGTGCCAGTAGTCCAGGCGGGGGGTTCACCGGGGAGCTGTTTTTT. Protein: CASSPGGGFTGELFF.

The chain combines TRBV27 with TRBJ1-4, with D possibly being TRBD1 (5 bases). The CDR3 has 16 amino acids. V was trimmed by 9 bases and J by 2 bases, leaving 19 bases between them. Germline V CDR1 and CDR2: MNHEY, SMNVEV (reference sequence). The CDR3 reads CARTLGGGYTNEKLFF. The DNA for the CDR3 is TGTGCCAGGACCCTTGGGGGGGGTTATACTAATGAAAAACTGTTTTTT.

The V call is TRBV5-6, the J call TRBJ1-5; D is unclear. The CDR3 loop spans 12 amino acids. V was trimmed by 0 bases and J by 9 bases, leaving 7 bases between them. Germline V gene sequence: CDR1 SGHDT, CDR2 YYEEEE. This CDR3 reads CASSLAYGPQHF. CDR3 nucleotides: TGTGCCAGCAGCTTGGCCTACGGGCCCCAGCATTTT. The variable domain in full, with the rest retrieved from reference TRBV5-6 and TRBJ1-5, is DAGVTQSPTHLIKTRGQQVTLRCSPKSGHDTVSWYQQALGQGPQFIFQYYEEEERQRGNFPDRFSGHQFPNYSSELNVNALLLGDSALYLCASSLAYGPQHFGDGTRLSIL.

The genes are TRBV19 and TRBJ2-7; maybe TRBD1 (6 bases). V lost 4 bases and J lost 3, with 16 bases in between. Germline lookup yields CDR1 LNHDA and CDR2 SQIVND (reference sequence). The CDR3 is 15 residues long. The CDR3 loop reads CASSTRTDKVYEQYF. The CDR3 DNA reads as TGTGCCAGTAGTACTCGGACAGATAAGGTCTACGAGCAGTACTTC.

The genes are TRBV3-1 (or the pseudogene TRBV3-2) and TRBJ2-7; a weak D match, TRBD2 (5 bases). Germline CDR1 is LGHDT and CDR2 is YNNKEL (reference sequence). Trimming took 4 bases from V and 3 from J, leaving 16 bases between them. This CDR3 contains 15 residues. As DNA, the CDR3 is TGTGCCAGCAGCCCAAGGGAGCGAGGAATCTACGAGCAGTACTTC. Its translation: CASSPRERGIYEQYF.

The rearrangement uses TRBV5-1 and TRBJ2-7; TRBD2 matches at 8 bases. The CDR3 runs 15 residues. In germline, CDR1 is SGHRS, CDR2 YFSETQ. J was trimmed by 6 bases and V by 0 bases; bases with no gene match: 8. The CDR3 DNA reads TGCGCCAGCAGCTTGGTTTCGGCGGGGGGCGCCGAGCAGTACTTC. Its protein is CASSLVSAGGAEQYF.

The chain is built from TRBV6-1 and TRBJ1-2; D remains ambiguous. Germline V gives CDR1 MNHNS, CDR2 SASEGT. CDR3 length: 12 amino acids. V shed 3 bases and J shed 4 bases, with 6 bases lying between them. Here the CDR3 reads CASSDRIYGYTF. Here the CDR3 DNA reads TGTGCCAGCAGTGACAGAATCTATGGCTACACCTTC.

The V call is TRBV5-5, the J call TRBJ1-5; TRBD1 is a possible D gene (5 bases). CDR3 size: 18 residues. Trimming removed 3 bases from V and 5 bases from J, with 24 bases in between. The germline gives CDR1 SGHKS, CDR2 YYEKEE (reference sequence). For the CDR3, the DNA is TGTGCCAGCAGCTGGGACCCGTTCACGGGGGGGAGGGATCAGCCCCAGCATTTT. Its protein is CASSWDPFTGGRDQPQHF.

The chain combines TRBV19 with TRBJ1-5; D is unclear. Trimming cost V 5 bases and J 4 bases, with 15 bases left between them. CDR1 LNHDA and CDR2 SQIVND come from the germline V gene (reference sequence). This CDR3 has 15 residues. The CDR3 bases are TGTGCCAGTAGTCCAAAAGGACTGCAGAATCAGCCCCAGCATTTT. Its translation: CASSPKGLQNQPQHF.

This chain joins TRBV7-9 and TRBJ1-2; no clear D. The CDR3 spans 11 residues. Germline V CDR1 and CDR2: SEHNR, FQNEAQ (reference sequence). V gave up 8 bases and J gave up 0 bases, with 4 bases separating them. This CDR3 reads CASSANYGYTF. The CDR3 DNA sequence: TGTGCCAGCTCCGCTAACTATGGCTACACCTTC.